Listed below are T cell receptor beta chains from one sample, sequenced in a study of cytomegalovirus exposure and HLA in healthy donors. TCRdb's table, derived via immunoSEQ multiplex PCR, lists solely in-frame clones and lacks some. This table holds approximately 110,000 clones. The material sequenced was PBMCs. These receptors were taken from a man aged 30 to 45 in good health and CMV-seronegative. Each CDR3 is given with its conserved first and last residue. A D gene is named only where the DNA matches it firmly.

TRBJ1-1,NA,TRBV5-1,TGCGCCAGCAGCTTGGACAGCCTCATGAACACTGAAGCTTTCTTT,CASSLDSLMNTEAFF
TRBJ2-7,NA,TRBV4-2,TGTGCCAGCAGCCAAGAGGAGGCAGGCCTAGGCTACGAGCAGTACTTC,CASSQEEAGLGYEQYF
TRBJ1-2,NA,TRBV4-2,TGTGCCAGCAGCCAAGAAGGGGCCTATGGCTACACCTTC,CASSQEGAYGYTF
TRBJ2-2,TRBD1,TRBV29-1,TGCAGCGTTGTGGGACAGAGGAACACCGGGGAGCTGTTTTTT,CSVVGQRNTGELFF
TRBJ1-1,NA,TRBV7-6,TGTGCCAGCAGCGAACAACAGGCCGGGTATAACACTGAAGCTTTCTTT,CASSEQQAGYNTEAFF
TRBJ1-1,NA,TRBV11-2,TGTGCCAGCAGCTTTGGAGAGGGTACTGAAGCTTTCTTT,CASSFGEGTEAFF
TRBJ1-1,NA,TRBV15,TGTGCCACCAAAGCGACAGCTTCGAACACTGAAGCTTTCTTT,CATKATASNTEAFF
TRBJ1-4,TRBD1,TRBV29-1,TGCAGCGTTGGGGACAGTTCCACCGGGGAACTGTTTTTT,CSVGDSSTGELFF
TRBJ1-6,TRBD1,TRBV19,TGTGCCAGTAGTCGGGGGACAGGGTTTTCACCCCTCCACTTT,CASSRGTGFSPLHF
TRBJ2-2,NA,TRBV4-1,TGCGCCAGCAGCCATCCTAACACCGGGGAGCTGTTTTTT,CASSHPNTGELFF
TRBJ2-4,TRBD1,TRBV30,TGTGCCTGGAGTGGGGACAGTTTAGCCAAAAACATTCAGTACTTC,CAWSGDSLAKNIQYF
TRBJ1-5,NA,TRBV28,TGTGCCAGCAGTTTACGTCAGGTGACTAGCAATCAGCCCCAGCATTTT,CASSLRQVTSNQPQHF
TRBJ1-5,NA,TRBV7-6,TGTGCCAGCAGCTTAACAGGAGGGGAAAGCAATCAGCCCCAGCATTTT,CASSLTGGESNQPQHF
TRBJ2-1,NA,TRBV21-1,TGTGCCAGCAGCAACTGTGAGACAGGGGACTACTACTACAATGAGCAGTTCTTC,CASSNCETGDYYYNEQFF
TRBJ1-2,TRBD1,TRBV28,TGTGCCAGCAGTTTAAGAGGGGGACAGAACTATGGCTACACCTTC,CASSLRGGQNYGYTF
TRBJ1-5,NA,TRBV19,TGTGCCAGTGGTTTTGGGGGCCATGGCAATCAGCCCCAGCATTTT,CASGFGGHGNQPQHF
TRBJ2-5,TRBD2,TRBV18,TGTGCCAGCTCACCGAAGAGGGGCGCGGGGGGCCTGGAGACCCAGTACTTC,CASSPKRGAGGLETQYF
TRBJ1-2,NA,TRBV5-1,TGCGCCAGCAGCTCACAGGGTTCGAGTGTCTATGGCTACACCTTC,CASSSQGSSVYGYTF
TRBJ1-2,TRBD1,TRBV5-1,TGCGCCAGCAGCTTGGGACTTGGAGGGGGCGAGGATGGCTACACCTTC,CASSLGLGGGEDGYTF
TRBJ2-5,TRBD2,TRBV5-4,TGTGCCAGCAGCAGCCTAGCGGGGGGCTGGGAGACCCAGTACTTC,CASSSLAGGWETQYF
TRBJ2-5,NA,TRBV2,TGTGCCAGCAGAAACGGACTAAGCAGGGAGGAGACCCAGTACTTC,CASRNGLSREETQYF
TRBJ2-7,TRBD2,TRBV15,TGTGCCACCAGCAGAGATCAGCGGGGGGGCTACGAGCAGTACTTC,CATSRDQRGGYEQYF
TRBJ1-5,TRBD1,TRBV5-1,TGCGCCAGCAGCAGGACAGGGGGGAGTCAGCCCCAGCATTTT,CASSRTGGSQPQHF
TRBJ1-2,NA,TRBV19,TGTGCCAGTAGCGAGACCCACGGAGGGGATGGCTACACCTTC,CASSETHGGDGYTF
TRBJ2-7,NA,TRBV5-5,TGTGCCAGCAGCTACATAGGGGGTATGAGTGAGCAGTACTTC,CASSYIGGMSEQYF
TRBJ1-5,NA,TRBV7-9,TGTGCCAGCAGCCTGACCCGGGGGGCCACCAATCAGCCCCAGCATTTT,CASSLTRGATNQPQHF
TRBJ1-6,NA,TRBV30,TGTGCCTGGAGTAGACAGAAGAAATCACCCCTCCACTTT,CAWSRQKKSPLHF
TRBJ1-5,NA,TRBV5-4,TGTGCCAGCAGCTTGGGGAGGGGACAGCCCCAGCATTTT,CASSLGRGQPQHF
TRBJ2-7,NA,TRBV5-1,TGCGCCAGCAGCCGGGACGGGGGGCTGCCCTCCTACGAGCAGTACTTC,CASSRDGGLPSYEQYF